A single sample gave rise to the 14 T cell receptor beta chains below, sequenced in a study of blood T cell repertoires in COVID-19. TCRdb's copy holds only in-frame clones and misses some; the assay was immunoSEQ multiplex PCR. Of some 180,000 clones listed, almost 90% are singletons. The sequencing input was peripheral blood. These receptors all come from a man over 45 with acute or convalescent COVID-19.

The CDR3 coding sequence is TGTGCCAGCAGTTTTTTCCAACAGCCCCAGCATTTT. Amino acid sequence: CASSFFQQPQHF. The gene calls are TRBV28 and TRBJ1-5; D gene uncertain. The germline gives CDR1 MDHEN, CDR2 SYDVKM. CDR3 length: 12 amino acids. V gave up 3 bases and J gave up 7 bases, with 7 bases separating them.

V is TRBV29-1 and J is TRBJ2-1, with D possibly TRBD1 on 5 matching bases. Germline CDR1 is SQVTM and CDR2 is ANQGSEA. The CDR3 extends over 16 amino acids. The V and J ends lost 6 bases and 6 bases respectively, with 24 bases between them. Written as DNA, the CDR3 is TGCAGCGTGTTGAAGATCGGCAGGGCAAGGGGCAATGAGCAGTTCTTC. It translates to CSVLKIGRARGNEQFF.

In DNA form, the CDR3 reads TGTGCCAGCAGCTCCTGGACAGGGGGAGAGACCCAGTACTTC. Encoded protein: CASSSWTGGETQYF. The chain employs TRBV5-4 and TRBJ2-5; 10 nucleotides line up with TRBD1. This CDR3 spans 14 amino acids. Per germline, CDR1 SGHNT and CDR2 YYREEE (reference sequence). With V trimmed by 3 bases and J by 4 bases, 3 bases remained unmatched.

V is TRBV7-9 and J is TRBJ1-1; maybe TRBD1 (6 bases). The germline V gene has CDR1 SEHNR and CDR2 FQNEAQ (reference sequence). The germline V and J ends were trimmed by 5 bases and 0 bases, with 16 bases remaining between them. The CDR3 is made up of 16 amino acids. CDR3 region: CASSPLSTGMNTEAFF. The CDR3 coding sequence is TGTGCCAGCAGCCCGCTTTCGACAGGCATGAACACTGAAGCTTTCTTT.

The chain employs TRBV11-3 and TRBJ2-2; D might be TRBD1 (6 bases). Germline lookup yields CDR1 SGHNT and CDR2 YENEEA. The CDR3 consists of 15 residues. V dropped 5 bases and J dropped 3 bases, with 13 bases sitting between them. The CDR3 nucleotides are TGTGCCAGCAGCACGGGACATATCGACACCGGGGAGCTGTTTTTT. This translates into CASSTGHIDTGELFF.

J is TRBJ2-1 and V is TRBV5-1; 11 nucleotides align to TRBD2. CDR1 is SGHRS, CDR2 YFSETQ, per germline. This CDR3 has 20 amino acids. J lost 6 bases, V lost 2 bases, and 19 bases had no gene match. Here the CDR3 reads CASSFRPPSGTSGSPNEQFF. For the CDR3, the DNA is TGCGCCAGCAGCTTCAGACCGCCGTCTGGAACTAGCGGGAGCCCCAATGAGCAGTTCTTC.

About this clone: Distinct nucleotide sequences in the sample also encode this CDR3. The V and J genes are TRBV6-5 and TRBJ1-1; TRBD1 might be the D (6 bases). The V end lost 6 bases, the J end lost 0 bases, and 11 bases lay between the germline ends. Germline assignment: CDR1 MNHEY and CDR2 SVGAGI. This CDR3 region has 14 residues. CDR3 amino acids: CASRRTGLNTEAFF. The CDR3 region has the DNA TGTGCCAGCAGGCGTACAGGGCTGAACACTGAAGCTTTCTTT.

This chain connects TRBV5-1 to TRBJ2-5; the D gene is possibly TRBD1 (6 bases). The V end was cut by 1 base, the J end by 1 base, with 11 bases between. The CDR3 extends over 15 amino acids. Germline V CDR1 and CDR2: SGHRS, YFSETQ. CDR3 amino acids: CASSLLGHPQETQYF. The CDR3 region has the DNA TGCGCCAGCAGCTTGCTGGGACACCCCCAAGAGACCCAGTACTTC.

This chain uses TRBV5-1 with TRBJ2-7; unclear D gene. The CDR3 covers 17 residues. The ends were cut back, 3 bases at V and 5 bases at J, with 24 bases in the middle. Germline CDR1 is SGHRS and CDR2 is YFSETQ. This chain's CDR3 is CASSSPKGEELRDEQYF. The CDR3 region has the DNA TGCGCCAGCAGCTCCCCGAAAGGTGAGGAACTCCGGGACGAGCAGTACTTC.

This clone was recorded once. This chain links TRBV3-1 (or the pseudogene TRBV3-2) with TRBJ2-1; D remains unclear. The CDR3 runs to 14 residues. The germline CDR1 and CDR2 sequences are LGHDT and YNNKEL (reference sequence). The V end was cut by 0 bases, the J end by 9 bases, with 12 bases between. The CDR3 loop reads CASSQDSRTFEQFF. CDR3 sequence (DNA): TGTGCCAGCAGCCAAGACTCTAGAACTTTTGAGCAGTTCTTC.

The rearrangement links TRBV5-4 to TRBJ2-3, with D unclear. Deletions cut 1 base from V and 1 base from J, with 10 bases between. Germline CDR1 is SGHNT and CDR2 is YYREEE (reference sequence). The CDR3 contains 15 residues. DNA for the CDR3: TGTGCCAGCAGCTTGTACCAAGCCGGCACAGATACGCAGTATTTT. Translating it yields CASSLYQAGTDTQYF.

J is TRBJ2-7 and V is TRBV11-2, with 9 positions matching TRBD2. Germline CDR1 and CDR2: SGHAT and FQNNGV. V was clipped by 5 bases and J by 2 bases; unmatched bases: 4. The CDR3 length is 14 residues. The DNA for the CDR3 is TGTGCCAGCAGCAGACTAGCGGAGACCTACGAGCAGTACTTC. Translating gives CASSRLAETYEQYF. The variable domain in full, completed from reference TRBV11-2 and TRBJ2-7, reads EAGVAQSPRYKIIEKRQSVAFWCNPISGHATLYWYQQILGQGPKLLIQFQNNGVVDDSQLPKDRFSAERLKGVDSTLKIQPAKLEDSAVYLCASSRLAETYEQYFGPGTRLTVT.

The chain joins TRBV2 to TRBJ2-4; TRBD1 matches 9 bases. The ends lost 0 bases at V and 7 bases at J; junction bases unmatched: 4. The length of the CDR3 is 15 residues. CDR1 and CDR2 from the germline V gene are SNHLY and FYNNEI. CDR3 residues: CASSEAGTGMNIQYF. CDR3 DNA sequence: TGTGCCAGCAGTGAAGCCGGGACAGGGATGAACATTCAGTACTTC.

The rearrangement joins TRBV28 to TRBJ1-1; a possible D gene is TRBD1 (6 bases). The CDR3 is 14 residues long. V lost 6 bases and J 5 bases, leaving 16 bases between the germline ends. Germline V lookup: CDR1 MDHEN, CDR2 SYDVKM. CDR3 coding DNA: TGTGCCAGCAGAACTATTAACAGGGATACTGAAGCTTTCTTT. Protein product: CASRTINRDTEAFF.